One sample yielded the 10 T cell receptor beta chains listed below, sequenced in a study of early stage breast cancer tumors. Clones were read by immunoSEQ multiplex PCR, and TCRdb kept only the in-frame ones, dropping some. The data show about 41,000 clones, around two thirds seen once. Specimen: blood. The receptor set was obtained from a person aged 45 to 60 with breast cancer.

The J gene is TRBJ1-2, the V gene TRBV30; perhaps TRBD1 as D (6 bases). Looked up from germline, CDR1 is GTSNPN and CDR2 is SVGIG (reference sequence). Between the trimmed V and J ends, which lost 0 bases and 8 bases, there was a span of 19 bases. The CDR3 runs to 15 residues. CDR3 sequence (DNA): TGTGCCTGGAGTGTACGTTCGACAGGCGCCAACGGCTACACCTTC. Translating gives CAWSVRSTGANGYTF. Complete variable domain (other parts from reference TRBV30 and TRBJ1-2): SQTIHQWPATLVQPVGSPLSLECTVEGTSNPNLYWYRQAAGRGLQLLFYSVGIGQISSEVPQNLSASRPQDRQFILSSKKLLLSDSGFYLCAWSVRSTGANGYTFGSGTRLTVV.

This chain connects TRBV18 to TRBJ2-1; 9 bases match TRBD1. V was pared by 5 bases and J by 5 bases, with 7 bases of the junction left unmatched. Germline V gene lookup returns CDR1 KGHSH and CDR2 LQKENI. This CDR3 contains 15 residues. The CDR3 bases are TGTGCCAGCTCAGGACAGGGGAGTTTTGACAATGAGCAGTTCTTC. It codes for CASSGQGSFDNEQFF.

This clone was seen only a few times. The rearrangement joins TRBV10-1 to TRBJ1-1; D is ambiguous. The CDR3 is 13 residues long. The ends were cut back, 2 bases at V and 4 bases at J, with 8 bases in the middle. Germline V gene data show CDR1 as WNHNN and CDR2 as SYGVQD (reference sequence). The CDR3 sequence is CASSEGLRTEAFF. The CDR3 bases are TGCGCCAGCAGTGAGGGGCTCCGCACTGAAGCTTTCTTT.

The chain is built from TRBV5-1 and TRBJ1-2; D gene ambiguous. Germline CDR1 is SGHRS and CDR2 is YFSETQ. The CDR3 sequence is 12 residues long. V lost 0 bases, J lost 6 bases, and 6 bases lay in between. CDR3 sequence reads: CASSLANDGYTF. The DNA for the CDR3 is TGCGCCAGCAGCTTGGCAAATGATGGCTACACCTTC.

The chain employs TRBV28 and TRBJ2-1; TRBD2 matches at 10 bases. V dropped 10 bases and J dropped 7; count of bases not matched to a gene: 10. The CDR3 is 14 residues long. Germline V gene sequence: CDR1 MDHEN, CDR2 SYDVKM. DNA for the CDR3: TGTGCCACTCAAGCGGGAGGGCCGATGAATGAGCAGTTCTTC. This codes for CATQAGGPMNEQFF.

J is TRBJ1-1 and V is TRBV18, with D possibly TRBD1 on 6 matching bases. The CDR3 is 12 residues long. The V end lost 4 bases, the J end lost 4 bases, and 7 bases lay between the germline ends. Germline-derived CDR1 and CDR2 are KGHSH and LQKENI. CDR3 amino acids: CASSQGGTEAFF. Here the CDR3 DNA reads TGTGCCAGCTCACAAGGGGGCACTGAAGCTTTCTTT.

CDR3 amino acids: CASSVGTNYEQYF. CDR3 DNA sequence: TGTGCCAGCAGCGTCGGGACTAACTACGAGCAGTACTTC. The chain joins TRBV9 to TRBJ2-7; 7 positions match TRBD2. CDR3 length equals 13 residues. CDR1 and CDR2 (germline): SGDLS, YYNGEE. The ends lost 2 bases at V and 3 bases at J; junction bases unmatched: 2.

The sample holds one count of this clone. The gene calls are TRBV11-3 and TRBJ1-2; TRBD1 is a possible D gene (5 bases). Deletions cut 6 bases from V and 8 bases from J, with 16 bases between. The CDR3 has 13 amino acids. CDR1 and CDR2 (germline): SGHNT, YENEEA. The CDR3 DNA reads TGTGCCAGCAGTCCCCACGGGGGGGAAGGCTACACCTTC. Translating gives CASSPHGGEGYTF.

The chain has TRBV5-4 and TRBJ1-2, with D hard to call. The V and J ends lost 4 bases and 8 bases respectively, with 21 bases between them. Germline V gene lookup returns CDR1 SGHNT and CDR2 YYREEE (reference sequence). CDR3 length: 15 amino acids. CDR3 residues: CASSQEGVGSPGYTF. The CDR3 DNA sequence: TGTGCCAGCAGCCAAGAGGGCGTGGGATCCCCCGGCTACACCTTC.

This chain connects TRBV7-2 to TRBJ2-1; 9 nucleotides line up with TRBD2. Trimming removed 5 bases from V and 10 bases from J; junction bases left unmatched: 6. The CDR3 covers 13 residues. CDR1 SGHTA and CDR2 FQGNSA come from the germline V gene. CDR3 nucleotide sequence: TGTGCCAGCAGCCAGGGGACTAGCCACGAGCAGTTCTTC. Amino acids: CASSQGTSHEQFF.